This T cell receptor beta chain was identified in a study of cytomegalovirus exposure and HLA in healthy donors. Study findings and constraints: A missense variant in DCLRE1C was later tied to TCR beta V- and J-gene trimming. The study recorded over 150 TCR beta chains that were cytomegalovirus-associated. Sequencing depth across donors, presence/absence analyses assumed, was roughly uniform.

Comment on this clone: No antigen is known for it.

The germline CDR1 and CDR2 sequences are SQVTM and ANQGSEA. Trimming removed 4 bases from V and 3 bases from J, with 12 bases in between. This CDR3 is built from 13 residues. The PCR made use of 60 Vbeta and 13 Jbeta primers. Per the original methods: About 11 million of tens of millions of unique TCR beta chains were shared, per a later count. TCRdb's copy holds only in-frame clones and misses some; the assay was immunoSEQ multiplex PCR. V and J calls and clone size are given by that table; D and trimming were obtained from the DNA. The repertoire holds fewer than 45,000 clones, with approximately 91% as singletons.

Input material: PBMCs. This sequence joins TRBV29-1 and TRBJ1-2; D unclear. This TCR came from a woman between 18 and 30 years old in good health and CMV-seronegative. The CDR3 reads CSVVQVADYGYTF. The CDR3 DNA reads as TGCAGCGTTGTGCAGGTGGCTGACTATGGCTACACCTTC.